The 10 T cell receptor beta chains listed next were all sequenced from one sample in a study of cytomegalovirus exposure and HLA in healthy donors. The PCR employed 60 Vbeta primers together with 13 Jbeta primers. Here immunoSEQ multiplex PCR was the method, and the copy in TCRdb shows in-frame clones only, minus some. The table shows some 150,000 clones, with approximately 80% occurring only once. Sequencing used PBMCs. These receptors all come from a woman aged 50 to 60 in good health and CMV-seronegative.

The gene calls are TRBV6-6 and TRBJ2-1; 9 bases map to TRBD2. Germline V lookup: CDR1 MNHNY, CDR2 SVGAGI (reference sequence). This CDR3 has 15 amino acids. Trimming cost V 2 bases and J 4 bases; bases outside gene matches: 3. Here the CDR3 reads CASSYPSGIYNEQFF. The CDR3 DNA is TGTGCCAGCAGTTACCCTAGCGGGATTTACAATGAGCAGTTCTTC.

The gene calls are TRBV4-1 and TRBJ2-1; possibly TRBD2 for D (5 bases). Trimming took off 2 bases at V and 5 bases at J, with 16 bases between the two ends. Germline assignment: CDR1 MGHRA and CDR2 YSYEKL. The CDR3 is 16 residues long. CDR3 sequence: CASSQPERLVDNEQFF. DNA of the CDR3: TGCGCCAGCAGCCAACCGGAGCGGCTTGTTGACAATGAGCAGTTCTTC.

This rearrangement joins TRBV28 to TRBJ2-7, with 9 bases lining up with TRBD1. Germline lookup yields CDR1 MDHEN and CDR2 SYDVKM. The length of the CDR3 is 15 residues. After removal of 7 bases from V and 3 bases from J, the junction contained 10 bases not matched to a gene. Here the CDR3 DNA reads TGTGCCAGCACCCAATACAGGGGGCAGCTCTACGAGCAGTACTTC. Its protein product is CASTQYRGQLYEQYF.

The table lists this clone with a few counts. The gene calls are TRBV11-1 and TRBJ2-1; TRBD2 agrees at 7 bases. With V trimmed by 5 bases and J by 5 bases, 9 bases remained unmatched. From germline, CDR1 is SGHAT and CDR2 FQDESV (reference sequence). This CDR3 spans 15 amino acids. This CDR3 reads CASSLDPSGHNEQFF. The CDR3 bases are TGTGCCAGCAGCCTGGATCCTAGCGGCCACAATGAGCAGTTCTTC. Full variable domain (outside the CDR3, taken from reference TRBV11-1 and TRBJ2-1): EAEVAQSPRYKITEKSQAVAFWCDPISGHATLYWYRQILGQGPELLVQFQDESVVDDSQLPKDRFSAERLKGVDSTLKIQPAELGDSAMYLCASSLDPSGHNEQFFGPGTRLTVL.

The V gene is TRBV19, the J gene TRBJ2-3; D may be TRBD2 (6 bases). The germline V and J ends were trimmed by 7 bases and 0 bases, with 11 bases remaining between them. The CDR3 runs 14 residues. Germline values: CDR1 LNHDA, CDR2 SQIVND (reference sequence). The CDR3 nucleotides read TGTGCCAGTACGGGGCGGGGAAGCACAGATACGCAGTATTTT. It translates to CASTGRGSTDTQYF.

J is TRBJ2-2 and V is TRBV7-2, with 12 bases identical to TRBD2. V shed 5 bases and J 6 bases; nucleotides not matched to a gene: 4. This CDR3 is built from 15 residues. CDR1 and CDR2 (germline): SGHTA, FQGNSA. The CDR3 bases are TGTGCCAGCAGCCGAACTAGCGGGGGGCCCGGGGAGCTGTTTTTT. This translates into CASSRTSGGPGELFF. The complete variable domain, with remaining parts taken from reference TRBV7-2 and TRBJ2-2, reads GAGVSQSPSNKVTEKGKDVELRCDPISGHTALYWYRQSLGQGLEFLIYFQGNSAPDKSGLPSDRFSAERTGGSVSTLTIQRTQQEDSAVYLCASSRTSGGPGELFFGEGSRLTVL.

This sequence joins TRBV6-6 and TRBJ2-7, with a possible D match to TRBD1 (5 bases). V gave up 5 bases and J gave up 1 base, with 9 bases separating them. This CDR3 has 13 amino acids. CDR1 MNHNY and CDR2 SVGAGI come from the germline V gene (reference sequence). CDR3 sequence reads: CASSLTASYEQYF. The CDR3, as DNA: TGTGCCAGCAGTCTGACAGCTTCCTACGAGCAGTACTTC.

The chain carries TRBV28 and TRBJ1-6, with 8 bases fitting TRBD1. The CDR3 sequence is 14 residues long. Germline V gene sequence: CDR1 MDHEN, CDR2 SYDVKM. V shed 6 bases, J shed 14 bases, and the junction held 12 bases outside the gene matches. CDR3 loop: CASSPTGESIALHF. The CDR3 DNA follows: TGTGCCAGCAGCCCGACAGGGGAGTCGATAGCCCTCCACTTT. Supplemented by reference TRBV28 and TRBJ1-6, the full variable domain reads DVKVTQSSRYLVKRTGEKVFLECVQDMDHENMFWYRQDPGLGLRLIYFSYDVKMKEKGDIPEGYSVSREKKERFSLILESASTNQTSMYLCASSPTGESIALHFGNGTRLTVT.

The chain links TRBV7-9 to TRBJ2-7; maybe TRBD1 (5 bases). This CDR3 region has 15 residues. CDR1 is SEHNR and CDR2 is FQNEAQ in the germline V gene (reference sequence). Trimming cost V 1 base and J 0 bases, with 10 bases left between them. The DNA of the CDR3 is TGTGCCAGCAGCTTAGAGGGGCTGAGCTCCTACGAGCAGTACTTC. It translates to CASSLEGLSSYEQYF. Full variable domain (rest looked up from reference TRBV7-9 and TRBJ2-7): DTGVSQNPRHKITKRGQNVTFRCDPISEHNRLYWYRQTLGQGPEFLTYFQNEAQLEKSRLLSDRFSAERPKGSFSTLEIQRTEQGDSAMYLCASSLEGLSSYEQYFGPGTRLTVT.

The chain carries TRBV28 and TRBJ1-4; 8 bases map to TRBD1. V shed 6 bases and J 7 bases; nucleotides not matched to a gene: 10. The CDR3 runs 15 residues. From germline, CDR1 is MDHEN and CDR2 SYDVKM. The CDR3 is CASSLPTGDAEKLFF. The CDR3 bases are TGTGCCAGCAGCTTGCCGACAGGGGATGCTGAAAAACTGTTTTTT.